This TCR beta chain derives from a study of blood T cell repertoires in COVID-19. The wider study: Sites across the United States, Italy and Spain contributed samples from acute and convalescent COVID-19.

This CDR3 comprises 15 residues. Germline V CDR1 and CDR2: LNHDA, SQIVND (reference sequence). V lost 4 bases, J lost 6 bases, and 6 bases stayed unmatched. Original data processing: Quantification of nucleated cells was approximated via reference gene primer amplification. Sequencing was performed with immunoSEQ multiplex PCR; in TCRdb, only in-frame clones are kept and a portion is missing. That table is the source of V, J and clone size, and D and trimming were worked out from the DNA. The table has over 200,000 clones, 85% to 90% seen once; the top ten hold over 3%. Participants reported their clinical history, and cohort assignment relied on those reports.

The clonotype was recovered from a woman aged 45-59 years in a cohort exposed to, infected with or recovered from COVID-19 (not recorded which). Sequencing was done on a sample of PBMCs or T cells enriched from blood (not recorded which). The rearrangement uses TRBV19 and TRBJ1-6, with 7 bases matching TRBD1. CDR3 sequence: CASSKDRVGNSPLHF. CDR3 nucleotides: TGTGCCAGTAGTAAAGACAGGGTCGGTAATTCACCCCTCCACTTT.